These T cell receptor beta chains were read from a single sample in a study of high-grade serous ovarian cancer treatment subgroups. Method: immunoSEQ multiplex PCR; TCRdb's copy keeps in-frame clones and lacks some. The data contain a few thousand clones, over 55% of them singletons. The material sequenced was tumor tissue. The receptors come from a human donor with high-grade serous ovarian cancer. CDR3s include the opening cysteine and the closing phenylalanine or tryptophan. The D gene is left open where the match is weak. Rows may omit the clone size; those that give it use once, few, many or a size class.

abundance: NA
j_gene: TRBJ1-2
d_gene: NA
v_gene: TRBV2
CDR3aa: CASSGGQIQLYGYTF
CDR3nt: TGTGCCAGCAGTGGAGGACAGATCCAACTCTATGGCTACACCTTC

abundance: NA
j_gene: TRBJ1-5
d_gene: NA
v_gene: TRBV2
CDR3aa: CASSDEWAGQPQHF
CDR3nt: TGTGCCAGCAGTGACGAGTGGGCAGGTCAGCCCCAGCATTTT

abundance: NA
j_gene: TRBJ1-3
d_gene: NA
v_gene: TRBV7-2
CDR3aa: CASSGRDGSGNTIYF
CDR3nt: TGTGCCAGCAGCGGACGGGACGGCTCTGGAAACACCATATATTTT

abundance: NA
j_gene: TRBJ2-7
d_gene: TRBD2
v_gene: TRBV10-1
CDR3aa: CASRAGTTSGEQYF
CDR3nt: TGCGCCAGCAGAGCCGGGACTACGAGTGGCGAGCAGTACTTC

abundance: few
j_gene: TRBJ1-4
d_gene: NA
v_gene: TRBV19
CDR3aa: CASIGVGRKAEKLFF
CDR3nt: TGTGCCAGTATCGGAGTCGGCAGGAAAGCAGAAAAACTGTTTTTT

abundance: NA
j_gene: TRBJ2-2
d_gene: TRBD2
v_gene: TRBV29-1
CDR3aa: CSVRTSGIVTGELFF
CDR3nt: TGCAGCGTGAGGACTAGCGGGATCGTCACCGGGGAGCTGTTTTTT

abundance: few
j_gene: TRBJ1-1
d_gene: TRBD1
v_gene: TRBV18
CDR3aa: CASSPLQGALEAFF
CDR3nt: TGTGCCAGCTCACCCTTACAGGGGGCGCTTGAAGCTTTCTTT

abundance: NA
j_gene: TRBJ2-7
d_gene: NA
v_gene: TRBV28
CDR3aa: CASSDRGSGSHEQYF
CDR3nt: TGTGCCAGCAGCGACAGGGGTAGCGGGAGCCACGAGCAGTACTTC

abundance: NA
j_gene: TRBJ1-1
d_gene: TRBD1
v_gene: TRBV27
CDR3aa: CASSLSGQGRSFF
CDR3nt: TGTGCCAGCAGTTTATCGGGACAGGGACGTTCTTTCTTT

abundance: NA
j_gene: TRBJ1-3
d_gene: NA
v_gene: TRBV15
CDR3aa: CATRRTSSGNTMYF
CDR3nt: TGTGCCACCAGAAGGACTTCCTCTGGAAACACCATGTATTTT

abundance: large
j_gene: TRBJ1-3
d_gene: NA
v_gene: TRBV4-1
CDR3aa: CASSQDLLGAASGNTIYF
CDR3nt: TGCGCCAGCAGCCAAGATCTGCTTGGGGCAGCCTCTGGAAACACCATATATTTT